A single sample gave rise to the 5 T cell receptor beta chains below, sequenced in a study of cytomegalovirus exposure and HLA in healthy donors. Both 60 Vbeta primers and 13 Jbeta primers went into the PCR. Here immunoSEQ multiplex PCR was the method, and the copy in TCRdb shows in-frame clones only, minus some. The sample includes over 150,000 clones, approximately 85% of them seen just once. The specimen was PBMCs. These TCRs come from a woman between 45 and 65 years old in good health and CMV-seropositive.

The chain links TRBV7-9 to TRBJ2-6; no reliable D call. CDR1 and CDR2 (germline): SEHNR, FQNEAQ (reference sequence). V lost 3 bases to trimming and J lost 1 base, with 16 bases between them. CDR3 length equals 18 residues. CDR3 DNA sequence: TGTGCCAGCAGCTTGGGCCTCGGCATTGGATCTGGGGCCAACGTCCTGACTTTC. Protein: CASSLGLGIGSGANVLTF.

The rearrangement uses TRBV5-5 and TRBJ2-7, with 7 bases fitting TRBD2. Per germline, CDR1 SGHKS and CDR2 YYEKEE (reference sequence). The CDR3 length is 15 residues. V was clipped by 1 base and J by 2 bases; unmatched bases: 6. CDR3 sequence: CASSLTRDYPYEQYF. The CDR3 region has the DNA TGTGCCAGCAGCTTGACCCGGGACTACCCCTACGAGCAGTACTTC.

The chain uses TRBV11-1 and TRBJ2-7, with 9 nucleotides matching TRBD2. The ends lost 2 bases at V and 1 base at J; junction bases unmatched: 3. The CDR3 contains 15 residues. Germline values: CDR1 SGHAT, CDR2 FQDESV (reference sequence). CDR3 residues: CASSLLAGGSYEQYF. In DNA, the CDR3 is TGTGCCAGCAGCTTACTGGCGGGAGGGTCCTACGAGCAGTACTTC. The full variable domain, in which reference TRBV11-1 and TRBJ2-7 provide the parts outside the CDR3, is EAEVAQSPRYKITEKSQAVAFWCDPISGHATLYWYRQILGQGPELLVQFQDESVVDDSQLPKDRFSAERLKGVDSTLKIQPAELGDSAMYLCASSLLAGGSYEQYFGPGTRLTVT.

J is TRBJ2-2 and V is TRBV30; TRBD2 aligns across 8 bases. The CDR3 loop spans 14 amino acids. Germline CDR1 and CDR2: GTSNPN and SVGIG (reference sequence). The ends lost 1 base at V and 5 bases at J; junction bases unmatched: 3. The DNA for the CDR3 is TGTGCCTGGAGTGGACTAGCGAGGACCGGGGAGCTGTTTTTT. This gives the protein CAWSGLARTGELFF.

CDR3 residues: CASSPTSGGAYEQYF. For the CDR3, the DNA is TGTGCCAGCTCACCTACTAGCGGGGGGGCCTACGAGCAGTACTTC. The genes are TRBV18 and TRBJ2-7, with 13 bases fitting TRBD2. The CDR3 loop spans 15 amino acids. The ends lost 3 bases at V and 2 bases at J; junction bases unmatched: 1. Germline-derived CDR1 and CDR2 are KGHSH and LQKENI.